The present T cell receptor (beta chain) was sequenced within a study of blood T cell repertoires in COVID-19. Study overall: Both acute and convalescent COVID-19 samples were obtained from the United States, Italy and Spain.

Participants' own reports of clinical history determined their cohort assignment. Libraries were prepared by immunoSEQ multiplex PCR; TCRdb keeps only in-frame clonotypes and omits some of them. The sample has about 300,000 clones; approximately 85% are singletons. The source is a man aged 30 to 45 who had recovered from COVID-19. Sequencing was carried out using PBMCs or T cells enriched from blood (not recorded which).

CDR3: CASSVRRGGLETQYF. CDR3 sequence (DNA): TGTGCCAGCAGCGTAAGGCGGGGGGGTCTGGAGACCCAGTACTTC. The gene calls are TRBV9 and TRBJ2-5; 9 positions agree with TRBD2. The CDR3 loop spans 15 amino acids. J lost 5 bases, V lost 1 base, and 6 bases had no gene match. Germline-derived CDR1 and CDR2 are SGDLS and YYNGEE.